A single sample gave rise to the 25 T cell receptor beta chains below, sequenced in a study of CD8 T cells in ankylosing spondylitis. One entry per CDR3 protein results from TCRdb running MiXCR on the 5' RACE reads. The repertoire includes roughly 160,000 distinct CDR3 sequences, 9.8% of them detected once, and more than 12% sits in the top ten. Sequenced material: blood, either unsorted or a sorted T cell fraction (not recorded which). These receptors all come from a female donor with ankylosing spondylitis or in good health (not recorded which).

This clonotype was counted between two and nine times. The rearrangement uses TRBV4-3 and TRBJ2-7; D remains ambiguous. Trimming stripped 0 bases from V and 3 bases from J, with 9 bases between. The CDR3 contains 14 residues. Germline-derived CDR1 and CDR2 are LGHNA and YSLEER. The CDR3 nucleotides are TGCGCCAGCAGCCAAGATATTACTAACTACGAGCAGTACTTC. It translates to CASSQDITNYEQYF.

There are many counts of this clonotype. A read error is likely, as this CDR3 ends without the conserved phenylalanine or tryptophan. It is unclear where the CDR3 begins or ends on the DNA, so no DNA is shown, and the CDR3 is as TCRdb lists it. The chain links TRBV7-9 to TRBJ2-1. Germline V CDR1 and CDR2: SEHNR, FQNEAQ (reference sequence). The CDR3 region is 11 residues in length, termini included. The CDR3 spells CASSLGISQFI.

This clonotype was seen ten or more times. The chain carries TRBV7-9 and TRBJ1-1; D is ambiguous. Germline values: CDR1 SEHNR, CDR2 FQNEAQ (reference sequence). With 1 base removed from V and 8 bases from J, the gap between germline ends came to 5 bases. CDR3 size: 11 residues. The CDR3 DNA reads TGTGCCAGCAGCTTAGTGGGGGAAGCTTTCTTT. Protein sequence: CASSLVGEAFF.

J is TRBJ1-1 and V is TRBV30; the D gene is possibly TRBD1 (5 bases). The germline CDR1 and CDR2 sequences are GTSNPN and SVGIG (reference sequence). Trimming shortened V by 4 bases and J by 3 bases, and 9 bases separated the two germline ends. This CDR3 is built from 12 residues. The CDR3 DNA is TGTGCCTGGAAAAGGGGCTACACTGAAGCTTTCTTT. Translating gives CAWKRGYTEAFF.

This clonotype was detected only a few times. V gene TRBV2 combines with J gene TRBJ2-1, with TRBD2 matching over 8 bases. Germline CDR1 is SNHLY and CDR2 is FYNNEI. V lost 11 bases to trimming and J lost 8 bases; unmatched junction nucleotides: 17. The length of the CDR3 is 15 residues. CDR3 nucleotides: TGTGCCCGAGGGGAGGAGCGGGAGAAGTTGGATGAGCAGTTCTTC. It codes for CARGEEREKLDEQFF. The whole variable domain, remainder taken from reference TRBV2 and TRBJ2-1, is EPEVTQTPSHQVTQMGQEVILRCVPISNHLYFYWYRQILGQKVEFLVSFYNNEISEKSEIFDDQFSVERPDGSNFTLKIRSTKLEDSAMYFCARGEEREKLDEQFFGPGTRLTVL.

The V and J genes are TRBV27 and TRBJ1-1; D gene uncertain. The germline V gene encodes CDR1 MNHEY and CDR2 SMNVEV (reference sequence). Trimming removed 4 bases from V and 1 base from J, with 10 bases in between. The CDR3 loop spans 14 amino acids. The CDR3 sequence is CASSWGVGNTEAFF. The CDR3 coding sequence is TGTGCCAGCAGTTGGGGTGTTGGGAACACTGAAGCTTTCTTT.

This clonotype was seen at least ten times. The chain combines TRBV7-8 with TRBJ2-1; possibly TRBD2 for D (6 bases). Trimming stripped 11 bases from V and 7 bases from J, with 18 bases between. The CDR3 spans 13 residues. Germline V CDR1 and CDR2: SGHVS, FQNEAQ. The CDR3 region is CASHGGSWNEQFF. Here the CDR3 DNA reads TGTGCCTCTCATGGGGGGAGTTGGAATGAGCAGTTCTTC.

This clonotype was seen a few times. CDR3 region: CASSELGGTPPQHF. The CDR3 region has the DNA TGCGCCAGCAGCGAGCTGGGGGGGACCCCGCCCCAGCATTTT. The chain joins TRBV5-1 to TRBJ1-5; D perhaps matches TRBD1 (5 bases). V lost 4 bases to trimming and J lost 9 bases, with 17 bases between them. The CDR3 consists of 14 residues. In germline, CDR1 is SGHRS, CDR2 YFSETQ.

The table lists this clonotype with a few counts. The J gene is TRBJ2-7, the V gene TRBV25-1; weak D call: TRBD1 (5 bases). The V end lost 4 bases, the J end lost 2 bases, and 6 bases lay between the germline ends. Germline CDR1 and CDR2: MGHDK and SYGVNS. The CDR3 extends over 12 amino acids. CDR3 nucleotides: TGTGCCAGCAGTGGACAGCCCTACGAGCAGTACTTC. Translating it yields CASSGQPYEQYF.

This clonotype showed up many times. This chain joins TRBV7-9 and TRBJ2-7; D may be TRBD1 or TRBD2 (6 bases each). Trimming pared 5 bases from V and 5 bases from J, leaving 16 bases between. CDR3 length: 14 residues. CDR1 is SEHNR, CDR2 FQNEAQ, per germline (reference sequence). The CDR3 nucleotides read TGTGCCAGCAGCGCGGGACATACTACCCACGAGCAGTACTTC. This encodes CASSAGHTTHEQYF.

The rearrangement uses TRBV6-5 and TRBJ1-2, with D unresolved. This CDR3 has 16 residues. Germline CDR1 is MNHEY and CDR2 is SVGAGI. V was trimmed by 2 bases and J by 4 bases, leaving 17 bases between them. CDR3 in DNA: TGTGCCAGCAGTTACATGACCCCCAACCCCCTCTATGGCTACACCTTC. Protein: CASSYMTPNPLYGYTF.

The chain carries TRBV20-1 and TRBJ1-2, with unresolved D. The germline V and J ends were trimmed by 3 bases and 4 bases, with 15 bases remaining between them. This CDR3 has 14 residues. Germline V gives CDR1 DFQATT, CDR2 SNEGSKA (reference sequence). The CDR3 is CSASVVEHTYGYTF. The CDR3 DNA reads TGCAGTGCTAGTGTGGTGGAGCATACCTATGGCTACACCTTC.

This clonotype was recorded a few times. The J gene is TRBJ2-7, the V gene TRBV27, with 8 bases matching TRBD2. Germline CDR1 MNHEY, CDR2 SMNVEV (reference sequence). V lost 4 bases, J lost 3 bases, and 8 bases stayed unmatched. The CDR3 sequence is 15 residues long. CDR3 in amino acids: CASSSGGAPGYEQYF. The CDR3 DNA follows: TGTGCCAGCAGTTCCGGGGGGGCCCCCGGCTACGAGCAGTACTTC.

The chain is built from TRBV7-9 and TRBJ2-1; D is ambiguous. Germline V gives CDR1 SEHNR, CDR2 FQNEAQ (reference sequence). The V end lost 5 bases, the J end lost 6 bases, and 8 bases lay between the germline ends. The CDR3 has 12 residues. The CDR3 loop reads CASSPDRNEQFF. CDR3 coding DNA: TGTGCCAGCAGCCCCGACCGCAATGAGCAGTTCTTC.

This chain connects TRBV14 to TRBJ1-5; tentative D call: TRBD1 (5 bases). The germline V gene has CDR1 SGHDN and CDR2 FVKESK. V gave up 0 bases and J gave up 3 bases, with 9 bases separating them. The CDR3 length is 15 residues. The CDR3 loop is CASSQDRQPNQPQHF. CDR3 in DNA: TGTGCCAGCAGCCAAGATAGACAGCCCAATCAGCCCCAGCATTTT.

This clonotype showed up just a few times. This chain links TRBV19 with TRBJ2-3; TRBD2 matches at 8 bases. Germline loops: CDR1 LNHDA, CDR2 SQIVND (reference sequence). V trimming: 4 bases; J trimming: 5 bases; junction bases outside the gene matches: 5. This CDR3 has 14 amino acids. The CDR3 nucleotides are TGTGCCAGTAGTAGTGCGGGAGGACTAGATACGCAGTATTTT. Its translation: CASSSAGGLDTQYF.

J is TRBJ2-2 and V is TRBV27; D gene ambiguous. The CDR3 is 14 residues long. The V and J ends lost 3 bases and 2 bases respectively, with 7 bases between them. CDR1 and CDR2 from the germline V gene are MNHEY and SMNVEV (reference sequence). The CDR3 spells CASSFGLNTGELFF. CDR3 DNA: TGTGCCAGCAGTTTCGGCCTAAACACCGGGGAGCTGTTTTTT.

The J gene is TRBJ2-5, the V gene TRBV3-1, with a possible D match to TRBD2 (5 bases). Germline V gives CDR1 LGHDT, CDR2 YNNKEL (reference sequence). Trimming left V 4 bases short and J 2 bases short, with 20 bases between. The CDR3 spans 17 residues. In nucleotides, the CDR3 is TGTGCCAGCAGCCTGAACTCCTTAAGGGAGAAACAAGAGACCCAGTACTTC. This translates into CASSLNSLREKQETQYF.

This chain links TRBV10-3 with TRBJ2-3, with D possibly matching TRBD2 (5 bases). The germline CDR1 and CDR2 sequences are ENHRY and SYGVKD. This CDR3 is 15 amino acids long. V was cut by 6 bases and J by 4 bases, with 17 bases left in between. The CDR3 DNA reads as TGTGCCATCAGGGGAGACTACTCTCGGTCAGATACGCAGTATTTT. Amino acids: CAIRGDYSRSDTQYF.

This sequence joins TRBV5-4 and TRBJ2-1; 7 bases are a match to TRBD1. The CDR3 spans 17 residues. The J segment lost 4 bases and the V segment lost 4 bases, leaving 14 bases of the junction unmatched. Germline V CDR1 and CDR2: SGHNT, YYREEE (reference sequence). The CDR3 DNA sequence: TGTGCCAGCAGCAGCCGGACAGGACGGCGACGGTACAATGAGCAGTTCTTC. This codes for CASSSRTGRRRYNEQFF.

The chain links TRBV5-6 to TRBJ2-7, with 8 bases matching TRBD2. The CDR3 is made up of 14 amino acids. CDR1 SGHDT and CDR2 YYEEEE come from the germline V gene. V lost 4 bases, J lost 0 bases, and 3 bases stayed unmatched. The CDR3 here is CASSPTSVSYEQYF. The DNA of the CDR3 is TGTGCCAGCAGCCCGACTAGCGTCTCCTACGAGCAGTACTTC.

Concerning this clonotype itself: Relative to the germline gene, one junction end is altered; a read error may explain this. DNA of the CDR3: TGTGGCAGCAGAGCTAAAGGCCTAGATGAGCAGTTCTTC. Amino acids: CGSRAKGLDEQFF. The rearrangement links TRBV6-1 to TRBJ2-1; the D is unclear. Germline V gene lookup returns CDR1 MNHNS and CDR2 SASEGT. This CDR3 is built from 13 residues.

The V gene is TRBV20-1, the J gene TRBJ2-3, with 13 bases that match TRBD2. The CDR3 contains 16 residues. From germline, CDR1 is DFQATT and CDR2 SNEGSKA (reference sequence). With V trimmed by 0 bases and J by 10 bases, 10 bases remained unmatched. CDR3 sequence (DNA): TGCAGTGCTAGAGACCTCCGACTAGCGGGAGGTGGGGCGCAGTATTTT. This codes for CSARDLRLAGGGAQYF.

This clonotype was found a few times. Here the CDR3 DNA reads TGTGCCAGCGGGAGGGAGTGGACAGATACGCAGTATTTT. Residues: CASGREWTDTQYF. The chain links TRBV28 to TRBJ2-3; 7 positions agree with TRBD2. The CDR3 sequence is 13 residues long. Germline CDR1 is MDHEN and CDR2 is SYDVKM. The junction had 5 bases not matched to a gene; V was cut back by 8 bases and J by 3 bases. Based on the CDR3 plus reference TRBV28 and TRBJ2-3, the full variable domain is DVKVTQSSRYLVKRTGEKVFLECVQDMDHENMFWYRQDPGLGLRLIYFSYDVKMKEKGDIPEGYSVSREKKERFSLILESASTNQTSMYLCASGREWTDTQYFGPGTRLTVL.

There are a few counts of this clonotype. The V call is TRBV2, the J call TRBJ2-1, with 7 nucleotides matching TRBD1. The CDR3 consists of 15 residues. The V gene end was trimmed by 4 bases and the J gene end by 7 bases; junction bases not matched to a gene: 10. CDR1 SNHLY and CDR2 FYNNEI come from the germline V gene. CDR3 protein: CASSGREGARNEQFF. In nucleotides, the CDR3 is TGTGCCAGCAGTGGGAGAGAGGGGGCGCGGAATGAGCAGTTCTTC. Combining the CDR3 with reference TRBV2 and TRBJ2-1 gives the whole variable domain EPEVTQTPSHQVTQMGQEVILRCVPISNHLYFYWYRQILGQKVEFLVSFYNNEISEKSEIFDDQFSVERPDGSNFTLKIRSTKLEDSAMYFCASSGREGARNEQFFGPGTRLTVL.